This is a list of T cell receptor beta chains from one sample in a study of CD8+CD57+ T cells in acquired aplastic anemia. TCRdb reprocessed the reads with MiXCR, giving one entry per CDR3 protein. The sample has 400,000 to 600,000 distinct CDR3 sequences, around 30% seen once. What was sequenced was sorted CD4+, CD8+, or CD8+CD57+ T cells (not recorded which) from PBMCs. The receptors derive from a human donor with aplastic anemia. Both conserved end residues are part of each CDR3. The D gene is left open where the match is weak. Size tells how often a clone was seen (once, few, many) or the class of an expanded clone, and some rows leave it out.

TRBJ2-7	-	TRBV25-1	-	CASAFATVSEQYF	TGTGCCAGCGCCTTTGCTACGGTTAGCGAGCAGTACTTC
TRBJ2-3	-	TRBV2	few	CASNLGGSRVDTQYF	TGTGCCAGCAACTTGGGCGGAAGCCGCGTAGATACGCAGTATTTT
TRBJ2-5	TRBD2	TRBV15	-	CATSSLGTASGQETQYF	TGTGCCACCAGCAGCTTGGGTACGGCTAGCGGCCAAGAGACCCAGTACTTC
TRBJ1-2	-	TRBV5-1	once	CASRIEANGYTF	TGCGCCAGCAGAATTGAGGCTAATGGCTACACCTTC
TRBJ2-7	TRBD2	TRBV7-2	many	CASSRTSGETYEQYF	TGTGCCAGCAGCCGAACTAGCGGGGAGACCTACGAGCAGTACTTC
TRBJ1-3	-	TRBV25-1	few	CASSAPKIIGSGNTIYF	TGTGCCAGCAGTGCACCTAAAATCATCGGGTCTGGAAACACCATATATTTT
TRBJ1-2	TRBD1	TRBV7-9	once	CASSPQDRGSYGYTF	TGTGCCAGCAGCCCGCAGGACAGGGGGTCCTATGGCTACACCTTC
TRBJ2-4	-	TRBV19	many	CASSLSLAKNIQYF	TGTGCCAGTAGCCTCAGTCTAGCCAAAAACATTCAGTACTTC
TRBJ2-7	TRBD1	TRBV20-1	-	CSATDRSSYEQYF	TGCAGTGCTACGGACAGGAGCTCCTACGAGCAGTACTTC
TRBJ1-3	TRBD1	TRBV5-1	-	CACGQGAAGNTIYF	TGCGCCTGCGGACAGGGGGCAGCTGGAAACACCATATATTTT
TRBJ2-1	-	TRBV5-1	-	CASSLRRAGSYNEQFF	TGCGCCAGCAGCTTGCGGAGGGCGGGGTCCTACAATGAGCAGTTCTTC
TRBJ2-5	TRBD2	TRBV12-3/TRBV12-4	-	CASSGRAGGRVETQYF	TGTGCCAGCAGTGGACGAGCGGGGGGGCGCGTGGAGACCCAGTACTTC
TRBJ2-4	TRBD2	TRBV10-1	few	CASTRLASLAGGKNIQYF	TGCGCCAGCACTAGGCTGGCCTCACTAGCGGGGGGAAAAAACATTCAGTACTTC
TRBJ1-1	-	TRBV24-1	many	CATCPGRPMNTEAFF	TGTGCCACATGCCCGGGCAGACCCATGAACACTGAAGCTTTCTTT
TRBJ1-2	-	TRBV11-2	-	CASSQGSANYGYTF	TGTGCCAGCAGCCAAGGGTCGGCCAACTATGGCTACACCTTC
TRBJ2-7	TRBD1	TRBV20-1	-	CSAGETGLTYEQYF	TGCAGTGCTGGCGAGACAGGGCTTACCTACGAGCAGTACTTC